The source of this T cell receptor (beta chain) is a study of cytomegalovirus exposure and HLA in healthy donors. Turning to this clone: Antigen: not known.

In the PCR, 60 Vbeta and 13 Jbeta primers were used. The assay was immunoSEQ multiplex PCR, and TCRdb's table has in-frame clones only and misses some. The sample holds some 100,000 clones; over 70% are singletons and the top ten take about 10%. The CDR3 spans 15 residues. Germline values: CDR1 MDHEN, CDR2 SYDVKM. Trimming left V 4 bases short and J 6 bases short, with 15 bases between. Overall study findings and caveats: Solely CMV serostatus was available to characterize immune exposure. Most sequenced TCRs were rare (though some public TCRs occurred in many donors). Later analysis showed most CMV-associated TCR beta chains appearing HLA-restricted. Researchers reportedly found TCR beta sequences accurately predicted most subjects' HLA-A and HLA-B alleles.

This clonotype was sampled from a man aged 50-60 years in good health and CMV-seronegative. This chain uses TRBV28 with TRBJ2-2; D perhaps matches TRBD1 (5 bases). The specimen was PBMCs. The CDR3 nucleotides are TGTGCCAGCAGTTCCCGGCAGGGCATACCCGGGGAGCTGTTTTTT. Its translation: CASSSRQGIPGELFF.